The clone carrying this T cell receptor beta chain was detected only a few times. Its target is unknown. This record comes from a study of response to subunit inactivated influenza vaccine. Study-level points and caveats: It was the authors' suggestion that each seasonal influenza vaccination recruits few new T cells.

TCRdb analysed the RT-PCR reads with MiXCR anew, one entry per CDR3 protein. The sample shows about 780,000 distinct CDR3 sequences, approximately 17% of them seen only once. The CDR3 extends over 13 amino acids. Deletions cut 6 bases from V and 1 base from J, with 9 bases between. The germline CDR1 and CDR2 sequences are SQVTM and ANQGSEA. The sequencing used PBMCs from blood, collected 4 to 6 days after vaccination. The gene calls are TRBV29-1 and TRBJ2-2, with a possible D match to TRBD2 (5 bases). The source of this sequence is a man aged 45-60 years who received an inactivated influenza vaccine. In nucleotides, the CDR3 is TGCAGCGTGCGGGCCCTGAACACCGGGGAGCTGTTTTTT. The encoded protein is CSVRALNTGELFF.